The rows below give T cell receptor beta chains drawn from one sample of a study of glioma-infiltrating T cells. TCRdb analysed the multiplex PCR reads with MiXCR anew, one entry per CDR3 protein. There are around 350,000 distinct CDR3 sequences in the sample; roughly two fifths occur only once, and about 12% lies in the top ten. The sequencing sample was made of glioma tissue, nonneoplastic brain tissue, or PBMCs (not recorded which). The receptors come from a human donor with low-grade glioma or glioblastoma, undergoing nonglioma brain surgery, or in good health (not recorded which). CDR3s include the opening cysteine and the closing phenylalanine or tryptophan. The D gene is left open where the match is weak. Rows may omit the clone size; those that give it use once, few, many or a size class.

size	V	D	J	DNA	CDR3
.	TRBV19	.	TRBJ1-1	TGTGCCAGTAGTATTTTCCCCAGGGTAGGGACTGAAGCTTTCTTT	CASSIFPRVGTEAFF
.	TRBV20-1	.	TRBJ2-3	TGCAGTGCTAGTGGCCTTTATACAGATACGCAGTATTTT	CSASGLYTDTQYF
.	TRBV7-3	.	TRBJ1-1	TGTGCCAGCAGCTTAAGAGGGCGAGGGGGAACTGAAGCTTTCTTT	CASSLRGRGGTEAFF
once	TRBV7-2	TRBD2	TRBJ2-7	TGTGCCAGCAGCTCCCCGTTCGGCAGCGGGAGGGCCGGGTACGAGCAGTACTTC	CASSSPFGSGRAGYEQYF
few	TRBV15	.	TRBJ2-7	TGTGCCACCAGCAGAGATACGGGAGCGACCGGGGACGAGCAGTACTTC	CATSRDTGATGDEQYF
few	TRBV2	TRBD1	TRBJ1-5	TGTGCCAGCAATACTTGGGGGCAGGGGGGGCCCCAGCATTTT	CASNTWGQGGPQHF
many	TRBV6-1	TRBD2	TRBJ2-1	TGTGCCAGCAGTACGAGCGGGGGACCAACGCCCCCATGGCAGTTCTTC	CASSTSGGPTPPWQFF
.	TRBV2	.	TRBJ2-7	TGTGCCAGCAGTACCCCCAGGGGTACCTACGAGCAGTACTTC	CASSTPRGTYEQYF
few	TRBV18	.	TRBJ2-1	TGTGCCAGCTCACCTCCAACAGATGCCTACAATGAGCAGTTCTTC	CASSPPTDAYNEQFF
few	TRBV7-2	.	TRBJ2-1	TGTGCCAGCAGCTTAGCCATGGGTAGTGGCTATGAGCAGTTCTTC	CASSLAMGSGYEQFF
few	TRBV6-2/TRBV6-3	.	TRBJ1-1	TGTGCCAGCAGTTACACCCCTACAGGGAACACTGAAGCTTTCTTT	CASSYTPTGNTEAFF
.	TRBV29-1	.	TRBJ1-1	TGCAGCGTTGAATGGGACACTGAAGCTTTCTTT	CSVEWDTEAFF
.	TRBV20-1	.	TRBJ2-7	TGCAGTGCTAGGGCAGGTGGGGGGTACGAGCGGTACTTC	CSARAGGGYERYF
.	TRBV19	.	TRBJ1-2	TGTGCCAGTAGTATAGGCTTGCGGTTCTATGGCTACACCTTC	CASSIGLRFYGYTF
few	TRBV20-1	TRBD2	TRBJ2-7	TGCAGTGCTAGGACTAGCGGGATTACGTACGAGCAGTACTTC	CSARTSGITYEQYF
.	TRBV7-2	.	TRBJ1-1	TGTGCCAGCAGCCGTAGGGGAAGTTGGACTGAAGCTTTCTTT	CASSRRGSWTEAFF
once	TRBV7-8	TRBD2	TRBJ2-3	TGTGCCAGCAGCTTAGGGGCCCGGGGGGGTAGCACAGATACGCAGTATTTT	CASSLGARGGSTDTQYF
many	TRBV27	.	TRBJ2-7	TGTGCCAGCAGCGACAGGGAGGGAGACGAGCAGTACTTC	CASSDREGDEQYF
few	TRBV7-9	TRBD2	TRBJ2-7	TGTGCCAGCAGCCAAGTCAGGGAGCGGGGCGAGCAGTACTTC	CASSQVRERGEQYF
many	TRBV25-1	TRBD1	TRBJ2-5	TGTGCCAGCAGTGAATGGGACAGATCACTAGGTTTGGGGACCCAGTACTTC	CASSEWDRSLGLGTQYF
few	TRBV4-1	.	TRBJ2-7	TGCGCCAGCAGCCAGGTACTAGGCTACGAGCAGTACTTC	CASSQVLGYEQYF
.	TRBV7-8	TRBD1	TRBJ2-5	TGTGCCAGCAGCCAGCTACGGGACAGAGGGACCCAGTACTTC	CASSQLRDRGTQYF
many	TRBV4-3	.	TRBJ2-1	TGCGCCAGCAGCCACCACGACTGGGAGCGGTCCTACAATGAGCAGTTCTTC	CASSHHDWERSYNEQFF
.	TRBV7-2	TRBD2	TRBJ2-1	TGTGCCAGCAGCTTAGATAGCGGGAGGCAGAATGAGCAGTTCTTC	CASSLDSGRQNEQFF
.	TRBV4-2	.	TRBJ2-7	TGTGCCAGCAGCCCTGAGGGAGCCTACGAGCAGTACTTC	CASSPEGAYEQYF
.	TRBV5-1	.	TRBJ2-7	TGCGCCAGCAGCTTGGGGAGGGACTCCTACGAGCAGTACTTC	CASSLGRDSYEQYF
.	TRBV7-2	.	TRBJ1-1	TGTGCCGGCAGCTTAGCGCGGTCTAACACTGAAGCTTTCTTT	CAGSLARSNTEAFF
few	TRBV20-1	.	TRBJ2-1	TGCAGTGCCCAGACTAGTTGGCCCTACAATGAGCAGTTCTTC	CSAQTSWPYNEQFF
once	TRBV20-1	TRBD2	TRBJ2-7	TGCAGTGCTGACTCCGGGACTAGCGGAAAATCCTACGAGCAGTACTTC	CSADSGTSGKSYEQYF